This T cell receptor beta chain was captured by sequencing in a study of T cell responses to AZD1222 COVID-19 vaccine. General study points: Clonal diversity was possibly underestimated, and white British individuals and females predominated among donors.

Concerning this clone itself: Its matching antigen is unknown.

With 5 bases removed from V and 5 bases from J, the gap between germline ends came to 31 bases. The CDR3 is 20 residues long. The germline V gene has CDR1 MNHEY and CDR2 SMNVEV (reference sequence). The data were produced by immunoSEQ multiplex PCR, yet TCRdb's version contains in-frame clones alone and is incomplete. Of around 35,000 clones listed, 86% are singletons. Sequenced here: peripheral blood, sampled on day 0 of AZD1222 vaccination. The receptor comes from an adult in good health. The rearrangement uses TRBV27 and TRBJ1-5, with D perhaps TRBD1 (5 bases). CDR3 nucleotides: TGTGCCAGCAGTAAACCGGGAACATCCTTTCCCTGGGGGGATTATCAGCCCCAGCATTTT. Translating it yields CASSKPGTSFPWGDYQPQHF.